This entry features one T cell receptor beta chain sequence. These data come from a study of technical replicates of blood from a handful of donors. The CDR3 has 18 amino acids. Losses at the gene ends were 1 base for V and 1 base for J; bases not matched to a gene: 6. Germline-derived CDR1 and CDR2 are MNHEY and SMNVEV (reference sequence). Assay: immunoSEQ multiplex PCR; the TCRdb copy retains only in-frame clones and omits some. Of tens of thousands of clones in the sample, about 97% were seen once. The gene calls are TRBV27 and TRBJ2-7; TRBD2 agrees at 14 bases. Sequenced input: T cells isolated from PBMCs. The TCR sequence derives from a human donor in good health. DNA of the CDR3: TGTGCCAGCAGTTTATGGGGACTAGCGGGAGTCGGGTCCTACGAGCAGTACTTC. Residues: CASSLWGLAGVGSYEQYF.